These T cell receptor beta chains were read from a single sample in a study of T cells after yellow fever vaccination. TCRdb passed the 5' RACE reads through MiXCR, listing each CDR3 protein once. The sample consists of 200,000 to 250,000 distinct CDR3 sequences, around 7% of them appearing once. Sequences were derived from CD4+ T cells sorted from PBMCs, sampled 15 days after the yellow fever booster vaccination. Receptors were obtained from a man aged 30 to 39 who received the YFV17D yellow fever vaccine. Each CDR3 is given with its conserved first and last residue. D genes are given only for firm matches.

TRBV6-2/TRBV6-3,-,TRBJ2-7,CASSRLYEQYF
TRBV11-3,TRBD2,TRBJ2-3,CASSTTSGSTDTQYF
TRBV10-3,-,TRBJ2-2,CAIGLQGGAGELFF
TRBV12-3/TRBV12-4,-,TRBJ1-1,CASSLYATGEAFF
TRBV5-4,TRBD2,TRBJ2-2,CASSLESGGAGELFF
TRBV5-5,TRBD2,TRBJ2-3,CASSFMGDYFTDTQYF
TRBV19,-,TRBJ1-1,CASSMSGTNTEAFF
TRBV20-1,-,TRBJ2-1,CSARDRDDEQFF
TRBV6-5,TRBD1,TRBJ1-1,CASRPGQGWTEAFF
TRBV12-5,TRBD2,TRBJ2-5,CASGLTSGSSETQYF
TRBV5-5,-,TRBJ2-5,CASSLAPNEGETQYF
TRBV7-9,-,TRBJ1-2,CASSHGRGANYGYTF
TRBV7-2,TRBD2,TRBJ2-4,CASSLGLAGVGGIQYF
TRBV3-1,-,TRBJ2-3,CASSLTGFTDTQYF
TRBV5-1,-,TRBJ2-5,CASSLAGRETQYF
TRBV10-3,-,TRBJ2-7,CAINMGTAPGEEQYF
TRBV6-1,TRBD1,TRBJ2-7,CASIESAGTGVYEQYF
TRBV7-2,-,TRBJ2-5,CASSRDSLRQETQYF
TRBV6-5,TRBD2,TRBJ2-1,CASSYSGTSRYNEQFF
TRBV9,-,TRBJ1-4,CASSVAGGTTNEKLFF
TRBV29-1,-,TRBJ2-5,CSVAGDMYQETQYF
TRBV7-2,-,TRBJ2-1,CASSGSGHNEQFF
TRBV20-1,TRBD1,TRBJ2-7,CSARGLDRGLSEQYF
TRBV12-3/TRBV12-4,TRBD2,TRBJ2-3,CASRLSGRVGDTQYF
TRBV6-5,-,TRBJ2-1,CASSTNDGGWYEQFF
TRBV5-1,-,TRBJ2-6,CASSLGGAGANVLTF
TRBV2,-,TRBJ2-1,CASRDPTVNEQFF
TRBV10-3,TRBD2,TRBJ2-7,CAISESRETAYF
TRBV20-1,TRBD1,TRBJ2-1,CSASKGGTGVHNEQFF
TRBV3-1,TRBD2,TRBJ2-7,CASSPSGRAEQYF
TRBV5-5,-,TRBJ2-2,CASSLGPSWGVNTGELFF
TRBV19,-,TRBJ1-5,CASSINEDQPQHF
TRBV5-1,TRBD1,TRBJ1-1,CASSNRDRDHNTEAFF
TRBV20-1,-,TRBJ2-5,CSASSLSASWRIVETQYF
TRBV6-2/TRBV6-3,-,TRBJ2-1,CASLSGEYNEQFF
TRBV5-1,TRBD2,TRBJ2-1,CASSQTSGSSYNEQFF
TRBV7-2,-,TRBJ2-7,CASSLWTESSYEQYF
TRBV4-3,-,TRBJ2-3,CASSQNGLATGTDTQYF